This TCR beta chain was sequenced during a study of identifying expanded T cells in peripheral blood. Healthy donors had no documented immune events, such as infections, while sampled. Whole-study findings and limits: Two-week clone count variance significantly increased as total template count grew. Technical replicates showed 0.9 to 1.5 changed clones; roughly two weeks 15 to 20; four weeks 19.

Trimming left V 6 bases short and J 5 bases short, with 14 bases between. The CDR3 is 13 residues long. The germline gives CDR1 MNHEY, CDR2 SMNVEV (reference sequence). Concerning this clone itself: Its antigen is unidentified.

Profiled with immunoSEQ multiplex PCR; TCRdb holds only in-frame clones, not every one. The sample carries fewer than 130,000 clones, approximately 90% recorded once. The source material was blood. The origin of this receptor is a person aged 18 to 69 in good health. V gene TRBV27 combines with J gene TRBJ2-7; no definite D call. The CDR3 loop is CASSLGSVNEQYF. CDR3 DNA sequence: TGTGCCAGCAGCCTAGGGTCGGTTAACGAGCAGTACTTC.